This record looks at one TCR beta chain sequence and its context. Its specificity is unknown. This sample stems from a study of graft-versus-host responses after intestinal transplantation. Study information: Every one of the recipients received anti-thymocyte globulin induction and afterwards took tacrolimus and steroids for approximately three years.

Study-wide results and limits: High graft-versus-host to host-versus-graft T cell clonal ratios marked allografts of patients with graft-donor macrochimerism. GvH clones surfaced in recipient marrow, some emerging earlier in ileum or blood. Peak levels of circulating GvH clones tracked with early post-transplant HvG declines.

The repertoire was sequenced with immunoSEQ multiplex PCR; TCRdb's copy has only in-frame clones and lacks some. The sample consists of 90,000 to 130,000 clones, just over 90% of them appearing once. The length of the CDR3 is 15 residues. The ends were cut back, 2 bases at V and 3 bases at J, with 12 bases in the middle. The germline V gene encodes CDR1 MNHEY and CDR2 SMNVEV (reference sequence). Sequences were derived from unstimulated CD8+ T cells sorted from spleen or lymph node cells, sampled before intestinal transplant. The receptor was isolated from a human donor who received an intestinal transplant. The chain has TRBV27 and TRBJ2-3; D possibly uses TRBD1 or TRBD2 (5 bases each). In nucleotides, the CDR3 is TGTGCCAGCAGTTTAGTCCTAGCAGGGACAGATACGCAGTATTTT. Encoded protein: CASSLVLAGTDTQYF.